This T cell receptor beta chain is drawn from a study of CD8 T cells in ankylosing spondylitis. The authors made TCR beta libraries by quantitative 5'-RACE with molecular barcodes. Each CDR3 protein is one row after TCRdb ran MiXCR on the 5' RACE reads. The table includes about 340,000 distinct CDR3 sequences, approximately 8.2% detected once. This CDR3 comprises 17 residues. Trimming shortened V by 5 bases and J by 1 base, and 18 bases separated the two germline ends. CDR1 MNHEY and CDR2 SVGEGT come from the germline V gene. Study results and limitations: Ankylosing spondylitis blood seemed to carry a telltale TCR beta motif made of eight or nine highly homologous variants.

With regard to this clonotype: The antigen is unknown.

The V and J genes are TRBV6-2 or TRBV6-3 and TRBJ1-5; TRBD1 is a possible D gene (6 bases). The sample consisted of blood, either unsorted or a sorted T cell fraction (not recorded which). The sequence derives from a male donor with ankylosing spondylitis. CDR3 loop: CASSGDRLAGSNQPQHF. CDR3 sequence (DNA): TGTGCCAGCAGTGGAGACAGGCTTGCGGGCAGCAATCAGCCCCAGCATTTT.